This T cell receptor (beta chain) was recorded in a study of blood T cell repertoires in COVID-19. Study summary: PBMCs, B-cell-depleted T cells, or T cells provided the cDNA or gDNA that made up the material.

Germline V gene lookup returns CDR1 SGDLS and CDR2 YYNGEE. With V trimmed by 4 bases and J by 9 bases, 10 bases remained unmatched. The CDR3 spans 14 residues. Under the authors' procedure: Reference gene primer amplification in the assay estimated nucleated cell counts. This table comes from immunoSEQ multiplex PCR, and its TCRdb copy is limited to in-frame clones, with some not included. That table furnishes V, J and clone size, whereas the DNA furnished D and trimming. The profile shows some 160,000 clones, approximately 88% of them singletons. V and J are TRBV9 and TRBJ1-1; 9 nucleotides line up with TRBD1. The source is a man in his sixties with acute or convalescent COVID-19. The sample taken for sequencing was peripheral blood. In nucleotides, the CDR3 is TGTGCCAGCAGCACCCCCGGGACAGGGAGAAAAGCTTTCTTT. Translation gives CASSTPGTGRKAFF. The entire variable domain, with the rest obtained from reference TRBV9 and TRBJ1-1, is as follows: DSGVTQTPKHLITATGQRVTLRCSPRSGDLSVYWYQQSLDQGLQFLIQYYNGEERAKGNILERFSAQQFPDLHSELNLSSLELGDSALYFCASSTPGTGRKAFFGQGTRLTVV.